This T cell receptor beta chain originates from a study of control samples from healthy donors and cancer patients. Trimming cost V 2 bases and J 5 bases; bases outside gene matches: 11. This CDR3 is 17 amino acids long. The germline V gene has CDR1 SQVTM and CDR2 ANQGSEA. Measured with immunoSEQ multiplex PCR; TCRdb has only the in-frame clones, and not every one. The table records approximately 110,000 clones, roughly 92% of them present only once. The TCR originated in a woman aged 18-29 years in good health. Sequenced: blood. This chain uses TRBV29-1 with TRBJ2-3; the match to TRBD1 covers 12 bases. CDR3 in amino acids: CSVEPLGQGARRDTQYF. In DNA, the CDR3 is TGCAGCGTTGAACCGTTGGGACAGGGGGCGCGGAGAGATACGCAGTATTTT.